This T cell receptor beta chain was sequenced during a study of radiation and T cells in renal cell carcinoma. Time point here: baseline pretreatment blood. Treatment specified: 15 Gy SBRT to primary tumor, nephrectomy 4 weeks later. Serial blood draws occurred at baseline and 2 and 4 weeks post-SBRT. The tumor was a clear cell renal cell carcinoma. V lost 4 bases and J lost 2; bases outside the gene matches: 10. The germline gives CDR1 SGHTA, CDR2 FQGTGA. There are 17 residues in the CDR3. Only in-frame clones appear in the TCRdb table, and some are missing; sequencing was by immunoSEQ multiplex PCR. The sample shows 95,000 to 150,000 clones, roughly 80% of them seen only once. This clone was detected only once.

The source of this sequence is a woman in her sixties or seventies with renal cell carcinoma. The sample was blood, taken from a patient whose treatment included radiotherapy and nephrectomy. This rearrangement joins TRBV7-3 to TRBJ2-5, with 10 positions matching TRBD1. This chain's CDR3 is CASSSRAGTGDQETQYF. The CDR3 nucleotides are TGTGCCAGCAGCTCTAGAGCGGGGACAGGGGATCAAGAGACCCAGTACTTC. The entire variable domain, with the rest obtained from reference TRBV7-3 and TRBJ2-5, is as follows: GAGVSQTPSNKVTEKGKYVELRCDPISGHTALYWYRQSLGQGPEFLIYFQGTGAADDSGLPNDRFFAVRPEGSVSTLKIQRTERGDSAVYLCASSSRAGTGDQETQYFGPGTRLLVL.